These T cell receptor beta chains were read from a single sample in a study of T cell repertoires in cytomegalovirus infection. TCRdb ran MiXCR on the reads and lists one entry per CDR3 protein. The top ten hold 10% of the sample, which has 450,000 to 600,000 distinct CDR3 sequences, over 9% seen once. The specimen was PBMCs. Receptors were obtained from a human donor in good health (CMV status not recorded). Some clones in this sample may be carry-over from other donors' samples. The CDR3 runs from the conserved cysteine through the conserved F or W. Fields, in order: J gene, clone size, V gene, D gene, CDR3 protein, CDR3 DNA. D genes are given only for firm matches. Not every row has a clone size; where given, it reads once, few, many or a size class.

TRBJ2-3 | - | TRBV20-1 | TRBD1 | CSAHPGGHTDTQYF | TGCAGTGCTCACCCAGGGGGCCACACAGATACGCAGTATTTT
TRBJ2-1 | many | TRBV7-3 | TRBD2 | CASSPSGTRNEQFF | TGTGCCAGCAGTCCTAGCGGGACAAGGAATGAGCAGTTCTTC
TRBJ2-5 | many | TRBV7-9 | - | CASSFGRVESQETQYF | TGTGCCAGCAGCTTCGGTAGGGTGGAGAGCCAAGAGACCCAGTACTTC
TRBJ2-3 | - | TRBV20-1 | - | CSAPPARGTDTQYF | TGCAGTGCCCCCCCGGCCCGGGGGACAGATACGCAGTATTTT
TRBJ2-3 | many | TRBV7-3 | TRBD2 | CASSLTSSGGIADTQYF | TGTGCCAGCAGCTTAACGTCTAGCGGGGGTATCGCAGATACGCAGTATTTT
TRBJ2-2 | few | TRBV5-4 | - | CASSRTTLAGGELFF | TGTGCCAGCAGCCGAACGACTCTCGCCGGCGGGGAGCTGTTTTTT
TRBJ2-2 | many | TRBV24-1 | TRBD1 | CATSGYGQGDYTGELFF | TGTGCCACCAGTGGCTACGGGCAGGGGGATTACACCGGGGAGCTGTTTTTT
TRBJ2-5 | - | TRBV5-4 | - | CASSLASGKETQYF | TGTGCCAGCAGCTTGGCATCCGGGAAAGAGACCCAGTACTTC
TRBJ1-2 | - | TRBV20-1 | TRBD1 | CSAQSQGVNYGYTF | TGCAGTGCACAGAGCCAGGGGGTAAACTATGGCTACACCTTC
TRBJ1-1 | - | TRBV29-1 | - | CSVDPRVWSHTEAFF | TGCAGCGTTGACCCCCGGGTTTGGTCTCACACTGAAGCTTTCTTT
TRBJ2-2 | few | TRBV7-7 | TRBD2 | CASSFVASGRGRTGELFF | TGTGCTAGCAGCTTCGTCGCTAGCGGGAGAGGGAGGACCGGGGAGCTGTTTTTT
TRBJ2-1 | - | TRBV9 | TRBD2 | CASSERGSGRGEQFF | TGTGCCAGCAGCGAGCGGGGTAGCGGGAGGGGTGAGCAGTTCTTC
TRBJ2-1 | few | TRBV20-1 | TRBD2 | CSAMTSGRLSEQFF | TGCAGTGCTATGACTAGCGGGAGGTTGAGTGAGCAGTTCTTC
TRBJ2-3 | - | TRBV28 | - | CASIRRAGITDTQYF | TGTGCCAGCATACGGAGGGCCGGTATCACAGATACGCAGTATTTT
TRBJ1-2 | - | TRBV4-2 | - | CASSRDLMVSYTF | TGTGCCAGCAGCCGAGATTTGATGGTGAGCTACACCTTC
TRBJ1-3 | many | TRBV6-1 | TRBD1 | CASSEGQGLLISSGNTIYF | TGTGCCAGCAGTGAAGGACAGGGCTTGCTCATTTCTTCTGGAAACACCATATATTTT
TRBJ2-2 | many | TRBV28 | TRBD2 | CASSPRAGVDTGELFF | TGTGCCAGCAGCCCGAGGGCGGGAGTTGACACCGGGGAGCTGTTTTTT
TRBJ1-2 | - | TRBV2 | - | CASTRAYGYTF | TGTGCCAGCACCAGGGCCTATGGCTACACCTTC
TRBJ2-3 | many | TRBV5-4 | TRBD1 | CATSDATGGPTDTQYF | TGTGCCACTTCGGACGCAACAGGGGGGCCCACAGATACGCAGTATTTT
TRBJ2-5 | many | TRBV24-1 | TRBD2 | CATSAAGGPKETQYF | TGTGCCACCAGTGCGGCGGGAGGGCCGAAGGAGACCCAGTACTTC
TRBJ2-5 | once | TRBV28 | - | CASSHAGGSETQYF | TGTGCCAGCAGCCACGCCGGGGGCAGCGAGACCCAGTACTTC
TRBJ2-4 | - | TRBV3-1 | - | CASSQAGRKNIQYF | TGTGCCAGCAGCCAAGCGGGACGGAAAAACATTCAGTACTTC
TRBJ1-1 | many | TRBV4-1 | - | CASSQGDFFEAFF | TGCGCCAGCAGCCAAGGGGACTTCTTTGAAGCTTTCTTT
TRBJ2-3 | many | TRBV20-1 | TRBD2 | CSAPGLAGGDTQYF | TGCAGTGCTCCGGGACTAGCGGGGGGAGATACGCAGTATTTT
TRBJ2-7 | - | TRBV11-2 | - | CASSLGFRADAYEQYF | TGTGCCAGCAGCTTAGGTTTCAGGGCAGATGCCTACGAGCAGTACTTC
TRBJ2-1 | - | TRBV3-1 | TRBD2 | CASSQERLAGGNEQFF | TGTGCCAGCAGCCAAGAGAGGCTAGCGGGAGGGAATGAGCAGTTCTTC
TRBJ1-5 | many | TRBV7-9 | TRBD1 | CASSETGGSNQPQHF | TGTGCCAGCAGCGAGACAGGGGGTAGCAATCAGCCCCAGCATTTT
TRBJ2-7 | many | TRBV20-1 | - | CSATWKFGYEQYF | TGCAGTGCTACTTGGAAGTTCGGCTACGAGCAGTACTTC
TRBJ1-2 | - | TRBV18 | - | CASSPPLSAYGYTF | TGTGCCAGCTCACCACCACTTAGCGCCTATGGCTACACCTTC
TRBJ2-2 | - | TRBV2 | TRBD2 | CASSIALASTGELFF | TGTGCCAGCAGTATCGCACTAGCGAGCACCGGGGAGCTGTTTTTT
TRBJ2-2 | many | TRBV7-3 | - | CASSPFSTGELFF | TGTGCCAGCAGCCCCTTTTCAACCGGGGAGCTGTTTTTT
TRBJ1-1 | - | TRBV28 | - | CASSPRPPAPNTEAFF | TGTGCCAGCAGCCCCCGGCCACCCGCCCCGAACACTGAAGCTTTCTTT
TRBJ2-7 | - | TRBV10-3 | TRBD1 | CAISESSTGGGGEQYF | TGTGCCATCAGTGAGTCCTCAACAGGGGGCGGAGGGGAGCAGTACTTC
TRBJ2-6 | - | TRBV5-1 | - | CASSSGLPGANVLTF | TGCGCCAGCAGCTCAGGACTACCTGGGGCCAACGTCCTGACTTTC
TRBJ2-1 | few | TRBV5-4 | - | CASSVEDEQFF | TGTGCCAGCAGCGTCGAGGATGAGCAGTTCTTC
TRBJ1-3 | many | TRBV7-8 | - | CASSPGGLTIYF | TGTGCCAGCAGCCCGGGGGGACTCACCATATATTTT
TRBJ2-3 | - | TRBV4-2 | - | CASSLLSGPTDTQYF | TGTGCCAGCAGCCTCCTCAGCGGACCCACAGATACGCAGTATTTT
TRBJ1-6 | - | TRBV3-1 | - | CASSQDVGDSPLHF | TGTGCCAGCAGCCAAGATGTCGGGGATTCACCCCTCCACTTT
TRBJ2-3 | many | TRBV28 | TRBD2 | CASSRRTSGSGVRDTQYF | TGTGCCAGCAGTCGACGGACTAGCGGGAGTGGTGTACGGGATACGCAGTATTTT
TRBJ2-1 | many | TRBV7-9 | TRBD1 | CASSFRDRLYNEQFF | TGTGCCAGCAGCTTTCGGGACAGGCTATACAATGAGCAGTTCTTC